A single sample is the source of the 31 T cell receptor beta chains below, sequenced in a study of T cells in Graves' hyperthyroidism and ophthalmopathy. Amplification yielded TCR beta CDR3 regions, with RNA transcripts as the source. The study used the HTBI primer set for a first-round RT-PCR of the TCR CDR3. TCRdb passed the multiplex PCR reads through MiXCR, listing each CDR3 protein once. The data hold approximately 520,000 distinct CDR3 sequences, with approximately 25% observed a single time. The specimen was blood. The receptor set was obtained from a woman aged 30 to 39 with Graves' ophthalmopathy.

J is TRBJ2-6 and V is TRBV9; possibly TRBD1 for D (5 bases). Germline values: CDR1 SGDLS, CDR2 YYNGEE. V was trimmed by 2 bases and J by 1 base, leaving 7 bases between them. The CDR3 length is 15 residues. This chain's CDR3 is CASSVQGSGANVLTF. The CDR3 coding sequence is TGTGCCAGCAGCGTGCAGGGTTCTGGGGCCAACGTCCTGACTTTC.

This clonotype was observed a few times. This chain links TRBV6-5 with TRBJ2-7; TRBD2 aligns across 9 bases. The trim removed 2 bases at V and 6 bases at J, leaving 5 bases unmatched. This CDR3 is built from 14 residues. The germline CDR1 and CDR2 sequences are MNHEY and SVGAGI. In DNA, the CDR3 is TGTGCCAGCAGTTACATGCGGGGGGGCCCCGAGCAGTACTTC. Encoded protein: CASSYMRGGPEQYF.

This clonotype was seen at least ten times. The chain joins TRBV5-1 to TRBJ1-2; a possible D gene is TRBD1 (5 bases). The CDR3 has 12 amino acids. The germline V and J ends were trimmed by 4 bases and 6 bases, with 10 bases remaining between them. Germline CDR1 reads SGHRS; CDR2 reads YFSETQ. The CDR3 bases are TGCGCCAGCAGCGCGCAGGGTGATGGCTACACCTTC. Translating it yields CASSAQGDGYTF.

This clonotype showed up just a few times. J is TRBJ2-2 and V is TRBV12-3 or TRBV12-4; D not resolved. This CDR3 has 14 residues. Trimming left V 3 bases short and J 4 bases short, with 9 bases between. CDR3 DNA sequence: TGTGCCAGCAGTTTTTCTACGTTCACCGGGGAGCTGTTTTTT. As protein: CASSFSTFTGELFF.

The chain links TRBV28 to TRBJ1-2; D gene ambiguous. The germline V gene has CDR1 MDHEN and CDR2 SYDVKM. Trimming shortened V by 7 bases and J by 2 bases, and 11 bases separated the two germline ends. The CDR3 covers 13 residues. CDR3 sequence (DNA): TGTGCCAGCATGACGCCCCCCAACTATGGCTACACCTTC. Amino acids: CASMTPPNYGYTF.

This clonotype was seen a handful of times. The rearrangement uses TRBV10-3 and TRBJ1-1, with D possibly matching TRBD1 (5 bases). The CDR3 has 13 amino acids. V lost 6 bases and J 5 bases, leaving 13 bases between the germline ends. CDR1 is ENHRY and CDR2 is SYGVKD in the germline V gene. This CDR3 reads CAIRDVGETEAFF. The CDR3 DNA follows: TGTGCCATCAGAGACGTAGGGGAAACTGAAGCTTTCTTT.

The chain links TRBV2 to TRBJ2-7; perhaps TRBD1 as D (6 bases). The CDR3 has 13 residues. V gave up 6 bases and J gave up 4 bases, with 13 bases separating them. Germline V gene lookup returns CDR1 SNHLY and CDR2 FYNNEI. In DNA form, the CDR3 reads TGTGCCAGCAGAGACACAGGGCGGTACGAGCAGTACTTC. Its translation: CASRDTGRYEQYF.

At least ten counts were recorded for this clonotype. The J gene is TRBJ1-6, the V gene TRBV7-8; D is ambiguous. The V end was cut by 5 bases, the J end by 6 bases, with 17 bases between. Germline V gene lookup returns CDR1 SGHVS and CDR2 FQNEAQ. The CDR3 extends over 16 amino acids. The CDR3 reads CASSPSGVSLNSPLHF. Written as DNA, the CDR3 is TGTGCCAGCAGCCCGAGTGGGGTTTCCCTTAATTCACCCCTCCACTTT.

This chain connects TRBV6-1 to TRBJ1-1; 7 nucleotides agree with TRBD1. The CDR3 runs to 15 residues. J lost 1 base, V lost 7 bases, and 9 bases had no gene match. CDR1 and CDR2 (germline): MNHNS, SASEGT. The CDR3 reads CASIGWTGQNTEAFF. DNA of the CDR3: TGTGCCAGCATAGGTTGGACAGGCCAGAACACTGAAGCTTTCTTT.

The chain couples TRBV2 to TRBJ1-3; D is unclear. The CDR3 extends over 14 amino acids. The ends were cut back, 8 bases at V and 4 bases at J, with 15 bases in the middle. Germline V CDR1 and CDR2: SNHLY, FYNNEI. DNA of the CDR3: TGTGCCAGCGCCGCCTCCACATCCGGAAACACCATATATTTT. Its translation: CASAASTSGNTIYF.

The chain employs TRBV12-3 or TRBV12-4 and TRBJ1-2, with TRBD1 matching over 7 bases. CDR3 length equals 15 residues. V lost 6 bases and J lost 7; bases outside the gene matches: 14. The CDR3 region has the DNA TGTGCCAGCAGAACAACAGGGGAGGGGCGGGGTGGCTACACCTTC. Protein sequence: CASRTTGEGRGGYTF.

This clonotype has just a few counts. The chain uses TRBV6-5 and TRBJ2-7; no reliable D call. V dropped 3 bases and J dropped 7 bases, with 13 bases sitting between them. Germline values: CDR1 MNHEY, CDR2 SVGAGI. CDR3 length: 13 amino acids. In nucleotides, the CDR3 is TGTGCCAGCAGTTATGATCCTCGTCTGGAGCAGTACTTC. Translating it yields CASSYDPRLEQYF.

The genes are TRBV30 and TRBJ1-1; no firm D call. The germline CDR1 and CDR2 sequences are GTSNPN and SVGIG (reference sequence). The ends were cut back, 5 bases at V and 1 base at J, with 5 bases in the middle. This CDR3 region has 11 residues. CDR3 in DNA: TGTGCCTGGGACAAGAACACTGAAGCTTTCTTT. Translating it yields CAWDKNTEAFF. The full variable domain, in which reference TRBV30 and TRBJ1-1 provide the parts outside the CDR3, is SQTIHQWPATLVQPVGSPLSLECTVEGTSNPNLYWYRQAAGRGLQLLFYSVGIGQISSEVPQNLSASRPQDRQFILSSKKLLLSDSGFYLCAWDKNTEAFFGQGTRLTVV.

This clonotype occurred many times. For the CDR3, the DNA is TGTGCCAGCAGTGTCGGGGGTATGAACACTGAAGCTTTCTTT. Translation: CASSVGGMNTEAFF. The J gene is TRBJ1-1, the V gene TRBV9, with a weak D call TRBD1 (5 bases). This CDR3 region has 14 residues. Germline V gives CDR1 SGDLS, CDR2 YYNGEE. V was trimmed by 5 bases and J by 0 bases, leaving 11 bases between them.

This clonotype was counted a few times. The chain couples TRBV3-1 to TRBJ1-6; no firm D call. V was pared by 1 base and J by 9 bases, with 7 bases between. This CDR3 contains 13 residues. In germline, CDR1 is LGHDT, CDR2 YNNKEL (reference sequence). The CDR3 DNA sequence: TGTGCCAGCAGCCAAGGATCTTTTTCACCCCTCCACTTT. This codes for CASSQGSFSPLHF. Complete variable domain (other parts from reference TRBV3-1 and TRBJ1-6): DTAVSQTPKYLVTQMGNDKSIKCEQNLGHDTMYWYKQDSKKFLKIMFSYNNKELIINETVPNRFSPKSPDKAHLNLHINSLELGDSAVYFCASSQGSFSPLHFGNGTRLTVT.

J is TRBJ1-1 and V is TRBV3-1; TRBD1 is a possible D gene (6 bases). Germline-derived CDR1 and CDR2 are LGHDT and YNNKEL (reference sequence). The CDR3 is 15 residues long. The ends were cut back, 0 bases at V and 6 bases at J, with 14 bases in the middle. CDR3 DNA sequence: TGTGCCAGCAGCCAAGATGCAAGGGCAGGGGCTGAAGCTTTCTTT. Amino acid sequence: CASSQDARAGAEAFF.

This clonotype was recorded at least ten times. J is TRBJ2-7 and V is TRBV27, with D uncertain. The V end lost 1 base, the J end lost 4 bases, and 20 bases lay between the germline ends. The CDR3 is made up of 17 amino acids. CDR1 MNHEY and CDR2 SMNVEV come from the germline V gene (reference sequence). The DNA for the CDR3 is TGTGCCAGCAGTTTATATTGTCGGCTCCAAGGGTATTACGAGCAGTACTTC. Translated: CASSLYCRLQGYYEQYF.

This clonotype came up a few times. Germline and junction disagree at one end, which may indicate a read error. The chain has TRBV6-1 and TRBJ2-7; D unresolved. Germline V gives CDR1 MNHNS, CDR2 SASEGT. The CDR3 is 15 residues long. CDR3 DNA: TGTGCCAGCAGCGAAGTAACATGGGTCTCCTACGAGCAGTACTTC. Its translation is CASSEVTWVSYEQYF.

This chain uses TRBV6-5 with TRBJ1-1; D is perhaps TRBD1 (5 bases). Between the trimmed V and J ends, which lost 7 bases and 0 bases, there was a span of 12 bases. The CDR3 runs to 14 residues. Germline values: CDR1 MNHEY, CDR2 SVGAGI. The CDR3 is CASNLPGVNTEAFF. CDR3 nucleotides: TGTGCCAGCAATTTACCGGGGGTGAACACTGAAGCTTTCTTT.

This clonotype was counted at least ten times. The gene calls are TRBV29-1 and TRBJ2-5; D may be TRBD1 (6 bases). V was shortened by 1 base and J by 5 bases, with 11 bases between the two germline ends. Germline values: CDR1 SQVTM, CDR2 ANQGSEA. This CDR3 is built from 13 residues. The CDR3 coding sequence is TGCAGCGTTGAAGGGAGTACAGGGGAGACCCAGTACTTC. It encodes CSVEGSTGETQYF. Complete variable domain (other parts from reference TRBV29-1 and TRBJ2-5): SAVISQKPSRDICQRGTSLTIQCQVDSQVTMMFWYRQQPGQSLTLIATANQGSEATYESGFVIDKFPISRPNLTFSTLTVSNMSPEDSSIYLCSVEGSTGETQYFGPGTRLLVL.

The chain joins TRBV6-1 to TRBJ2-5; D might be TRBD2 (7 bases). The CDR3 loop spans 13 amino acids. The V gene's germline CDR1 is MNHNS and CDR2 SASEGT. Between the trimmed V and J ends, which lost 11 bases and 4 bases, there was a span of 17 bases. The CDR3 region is CAGGGGHGETQYF. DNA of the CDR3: TGTGCCGGAGGGGGAGGGCATGGAGAGACCCAGTACTTC.

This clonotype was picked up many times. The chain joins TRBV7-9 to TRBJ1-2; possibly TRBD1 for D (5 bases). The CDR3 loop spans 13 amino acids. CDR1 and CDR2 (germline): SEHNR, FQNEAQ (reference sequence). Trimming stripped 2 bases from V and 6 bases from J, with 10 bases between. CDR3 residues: CASSLQGVDGYTF. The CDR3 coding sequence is TGTGCCAGCAGCTTACAAGGGGTAGATGGCTACACCTTC. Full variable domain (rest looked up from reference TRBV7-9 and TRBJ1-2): DTGVSQNPRHKITKRGQNVTFRCDPISEHNRLYWYRQTLGQGPEFLTYFQNEAQLEKSRLLSDRFSAERPKGSFSTLEIQRTEQGDSAMYLCASSLQGVDGYTFGSGTRLTVV.

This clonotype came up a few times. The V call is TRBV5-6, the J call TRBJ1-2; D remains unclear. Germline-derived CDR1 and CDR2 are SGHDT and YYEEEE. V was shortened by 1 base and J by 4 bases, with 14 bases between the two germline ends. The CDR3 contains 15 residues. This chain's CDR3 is CASSLLTAWGYGYTF. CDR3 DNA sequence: TGTGCCAGCAGCTTGTTGACGGCGTGGGGCTATGGCTACACCTTC.

The CDR3 loop reads CAISETLITGADGANVLTF. CDR3 bases: TGTGCCATCAGTGAGACCCTTATAACAGGGGCAGATGGGGCCAACGTCCTGACTTTC. The J gene is TRBJ2-6, the V gene TRBV10-3; TRBD1 agrees at 7 bases. The germline V gene has CDR1 ENHRY and CDR2 SYGVKD. V was pared by 2 bases and J by 3 bases, with 13 bases of the junction left unmatched. CDR3 length: 19 amino acids.

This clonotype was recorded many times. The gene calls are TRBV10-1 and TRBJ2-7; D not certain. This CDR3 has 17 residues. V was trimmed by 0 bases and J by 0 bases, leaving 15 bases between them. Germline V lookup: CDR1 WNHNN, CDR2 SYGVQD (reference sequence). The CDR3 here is CASSESLGPASSYEQYF. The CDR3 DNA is TGCGCCAGCAGTGAGTCCTTAGGGCCCGCTAGCTCCTACGAGCAGTACTTC.

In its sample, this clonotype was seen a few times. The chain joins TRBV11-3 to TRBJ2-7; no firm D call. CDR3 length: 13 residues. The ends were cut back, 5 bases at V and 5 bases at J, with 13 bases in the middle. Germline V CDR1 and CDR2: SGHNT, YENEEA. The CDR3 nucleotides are TGTGCCAGCAGCCCACAAATGGGGAACGAGCAGTACTTC. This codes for CASSPQMGNEQYF.

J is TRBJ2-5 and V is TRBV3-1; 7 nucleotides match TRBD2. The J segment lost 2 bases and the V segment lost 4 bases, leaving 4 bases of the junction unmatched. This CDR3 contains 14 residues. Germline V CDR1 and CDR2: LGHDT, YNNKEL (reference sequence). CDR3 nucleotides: TGTGCCAGCAGCCTGGGACTACCGCAAGAGACCCAGTACTTC. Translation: CASSLGLPQETQYF.

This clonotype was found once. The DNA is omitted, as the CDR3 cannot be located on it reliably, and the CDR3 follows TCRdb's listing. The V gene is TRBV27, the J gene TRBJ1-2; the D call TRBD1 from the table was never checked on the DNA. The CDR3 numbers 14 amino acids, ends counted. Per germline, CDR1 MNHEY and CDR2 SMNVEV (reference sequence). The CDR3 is CASSFGAGLYGYTF.

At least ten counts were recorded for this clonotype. CDR3 residues: CSAYRQESGELFF. In DNA, the CDR3 is TGCAGTGCTTACCGACAGGAGTCCGGGGAGCTGTTTTTT. The V call is TRBV20-1, the J call TRBJ2-2, with TRBD1 as a possible D gene (6 bases). The CDR3 extends over 13 amino acids. Germline V gene lookup returns CDR1 DFQATT and CDR2 SNEGSKA (reference sequence). V was pared by 5 bases and J by 6 bases, with 13 bases between.

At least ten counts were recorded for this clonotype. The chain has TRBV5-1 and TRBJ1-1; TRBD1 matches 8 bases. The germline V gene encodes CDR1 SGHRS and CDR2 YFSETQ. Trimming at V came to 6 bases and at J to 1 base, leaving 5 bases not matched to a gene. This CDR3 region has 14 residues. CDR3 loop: CASTGRGRNTEAFF. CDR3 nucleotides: TGCGCCAGCACGGGCAGGGGGCGGAACACTGAAGCTTTCTTT. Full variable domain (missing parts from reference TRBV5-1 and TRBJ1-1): KAGVTQTPRYLIKTRGQQVTLSCSPISGHRSVSWYQQTPGQGLQFLFEYFSETQRNKGNFPGRFSGRQFSNSRSEMNVSTLELGDSALYLCASTGRGRNTEAFFGQGTRLTVV.

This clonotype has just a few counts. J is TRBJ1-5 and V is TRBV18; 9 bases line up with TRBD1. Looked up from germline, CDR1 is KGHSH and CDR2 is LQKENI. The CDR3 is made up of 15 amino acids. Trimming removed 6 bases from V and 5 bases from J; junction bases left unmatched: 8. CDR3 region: CASSPGTGYDQPQHF. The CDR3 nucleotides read TGTGCCAGCTCGCCCGGGACAGGGTACGATCAGCCCCAGCATTTT.